This T cell receptor (beta chain) is from a study of blood T cell repertoires in COVID-19. On the study more broadly: Specimens from acute and convalescent COVID-19 originated in the United States, Italy and Spain. In each case, the material was cDNA or gDNA derived from T cells, B-cell-depleted T cells, or PBMCs.

The germline V gene encodes CDR1 SNHLY and CDR2 FYNNEI. The V gene end was trimmed by 6 bases and the J gene end by 7 bases; junction bases not matched to a gene: 5. The CDR3 covers 14 residues. Per the original data handling: The authors estimated nucleated cell counts from reference gene primer amplification. Sequencing used immunoSEQ multiplex PCR; TCRdb keeps in-frame clones, though not all of them. V and J calls plus clone size are reproduced from that table; the DNA served to infer D and trimming. This sample has around 160,000 clones, with 75% to 85% found just once. Sequenced input: peripheral blood. This clonotype originated in a man aged 60 to 69 with active or convalescent COVID-19. The J gene is TRBJ1-4, the V gene TRBV2, with TRBD1 matching over 10 bases. The CDR3, as DNA: TGTGCCAGCAGGTGGACAGGGGGGATTGAAAAACTGTTTTTT. Its protein product is CASRWTGGIEKLFF.